The rows below give T cell receptor beta chains drawn from one sample of a study of cytomegalovirus exposure and HLA in healthy donors. The method was immunoSEQ multiplex PCR; TCRdb's version includes in-frame clones alone and lacks a portion of them. The sample includes some 150,000 clones, around four fifths of them seen just once. Material: PBMCs. These receptors came from a man in his forties or fifties in good health and CMV-seronegative. Each CDR3 is given with its conserved first and last residue. A D gene is named only where the DNA matches it firmly. Rows give clone size only sometimes, using once, few, many, or a class for an expanded clone.

TRBJ2-3 . . TRBV27 CASSLGGAMRTDTQYF TGTGCCAGCAGCCTAGGGGGGGCAATGCGCACAGATACGCAGTATTTT
TRBJ2-3 . . TRBV28 CASSLPRAMDTQYF TGTGCCAGCAGTTTACCCAGGGCGATGGATACGCAGTATTTT
TRBJ1-2 TRBD1 . TRBV30 CAWSEQGDYGYTF TGTGCCTGGAGTGAGCAGGGGGACTATGGCTACACCTTC
TRBJ1-5 . . TRBV5-4 CASSLGGDQPQHF TGTGCCAGCAGCTTGGGAGGAGATCAGCCCCAGCATTTT
TRBJ2-7 TRBD1 . TRBV28 CASSFFGGTGNRDEQYF TGTGCCAGCAGTTTTTTTGGTGGGACAGGGAATAGGGACGAGCAGTACTTC
TRBJ1-2 TRBD1 . TRBV11-2 CASRGGQGPNYGYTF TGTGCCAGCAGGGGGGGACAGGGGCCTAACTATGGCTACACCTTC
TRBJ2-7 TRBD1 . TRBV5-1 CASSLEDRSYEQYF TGCGCCAGCAGCTTGGAGGACAGGAGCTACGAGCAGTACTTC
TRBJ2-3 . few TRBV25-1 CASSETGAGQSTDTQYF TGTGCCAGCAGTGAAACCGGGGCGGGACAGAGCACAGATACGCAGTATTTT
TRBJ1-1 . . TRBV30 CAWSRTENTEAFF TGTGCCTGGAGTAGGACAGAAAACACTGAAGCTTTCTTT
TRBJ2-2 TRBD1 . TRBV19 CASTSGTANTGELFF TGTGCCAGTACCTCCGGGACAGCAAACACCGGGGAGCTGTTTTTT
TRBJ2-7 . . TRBV6-1 CASKTGEGSYEQYF TGTGCCAGCAAGACAGGGGAGGGGTCCTACGAGCAGTACTTC
TRBJ2-1 TRBD1 few TRBV5-1 CASKEGTGSNEQFF TGCGCCAGCAAAGAAGGGACAGGGAGTAATGAGCAGTTCTTC
TRBJ2-3 TRBD2 . TRBV9 CASSKRAGEGPDTQYF TGTGCCAGCAGCAAACGAGCGGGGGAGGGGCCAGATACGCAGTATTTT
TRBJ2-7 . once TRBV28 CASSPTSYEQYF TGTGCCAGCAGTCCCACCAGTTACGAGCAGTACTTC
TRBJ1-1 TRBD1 . TRBV19 CASSIVDRRTEAFF TGTGCCAGTAGTATAGTGGACAGGCGGACTGAAGCTTTCTTT
TRBJ1-1 . . TRBV11-2 CASSFILNTEAFF TGTGCCAGCAGCTTTATTCTGAACACTGAAGCTTTCTTT
TRBJ2-5 TRBD1 once TRBV11-2 CASSPARGRWETQYF TGTGCCAGCAGCCCGGCCAGGGGGCGCTGGGAGACCCAGTACTTC
TRBJ1-1 TRBD1 . TRBV4-1 CASSQIGQGQQVSEAFF TGCGCCAGCAGCCAGATTGGACAGGGACAACAGGTATCTGAAGCTTTCTTT
TRBJ1-2 . . TRBV4-1 CASSQDTTSGQAAYGYTF TGCGCCAGCAGCCAAGATACCACCTCAGGGCAGGCGGCCTATGGCTACACCTTC
TRBJ2-1 . . TRBV30 CAWSATAYNEQFF TGTGCCTGGAGTGCGACAGCCTACAATGAGCAGTTCTTC
TRBJ2-7 . . TRBV5-8 CASSSGVNEQYF TGTGCCAGCAGCTCGGGAGTCAACGAGCAGTACTTC
TRBJ2-1 . . TRBV4-1 CASSQSFFEQFF TGCGCCAGCAGCCAGAGTTTCTTTGAGCAGTTCTTC
TRBJ1-5 . . TRBV6-1 CASSVTRDRNQPQHF TGTGCCAGCAGTGTTACTAGAGATCGCAATCAGCCCCAGCATTTT
TRBJ1-6 TRBD1 . TRBV7-2 CASSLESGTGDSPLHF TGTGCCAGCAGCTTAGAATCCGGGACAGGGGATTCACCCCTCCACTTT
TRBJ2-7 . . TRBV2 CASRGRGSEQYF TGTGCCAGCAGGGGCAGGGGAAGCGAGCAGTACTTC
TRBJ2-1 . . TRBV7-9 CASSFFGGAWDEQFF TGTGCCAGCAGCTTCTTTGGGGGCGCGTGGGATGAGCAGTTCTTC
TRBJ2-5 . . TRBV7-7 CASSPGQQETQYF TGTGCTAGCAGCCCCGGACAGCAAGAGACCCAGTACTTC
TRBJ2-1 TRBD2 . TRBV5-1 CASSLGVAGGNEQFF TGCGCCAGCAGCTTGGGGGTAGCGGGGGGGAATGAGCAGTTCTTC
TRBJ2-4 TRBD2 once TRBV9 CASSVGIGGARGNIQYF TGTGCCAGCAGCGTAGGAATCGGGGGGGCGAGGGGAAACATTCAGTACTTC
TRBJ1-5 TRBD1 once TRBV18 CASSPGQGRQPQHF TGTGCCAGCTCACCGGGACAGGGAAGGCAGCCCCAGCATTTT
TRBJ2-7 TRBD2 few TRBV6-6 CASQPTGGAREQYF TGTGCCAGCCAACCGACGGGGGGGGCGCGGGAGCAGTACTTC
TRBJ2-5 TRBD1 . TRBV2 CASSGDRNQETQYF TGTGCCAGCAGCGGGGACAGGAATCAAGAGACCCAGTACTTC
TRBJ2-7 TRBD1 . TRBV6-5 CASRPGTGGDEQYF TGTGCCAGCAGGCCCGGGACAGGGGGCGACGAGCAGTACTTC
TRBJ1-2 TRBD1 . TRBV5-1 CASSFGTGNGYTF TGCGCCAGCAGCTTTGGGACAGGGAACGGCTACACCTTC
TRBJ1-1 . once TRBV10-3 CAISPPGGTEAFF TGTGCCATCAGCCCCCCGGGGGGCACTGAAGCTTTCTTT
TRBJ2-7 TRBD1 . TRBV12-5 CASGSPPGQGFHEQYF TGTGCTAGTGGTTCTCCTCCGGGACAGGGATTCCACGAGCAGTACTTC
TRBJ2-2 TRBD2 . TRBV5-1 CASSLYLAGGQGGELFF TGCGCCAGCAGCCTGTACCTAGCGGGAGGTCAAGGCGGGGAGCTGTTTTTT
TRBJ1-5 . . TRBV27 CASSLQGLNQPQHF TGTGCCAGCAGTTTACAGGGATTGAATCAGCCCCAGCATTTT
TRBJ2-1 TRBD2 . TRBV4-1 CASSQDLTGAGAGGNEQFF TGCGCCAGCAGCCAAGATCTAACGGGAGCGGGGGCCGGGGGCAATGAGCAGTTCTTC
TRBJ2-5 TRBD2 once TRBV11-2 CASSTGGGIMGTQYF TGTGCCAGCAGCACCGGCGGGGGGATCATGGGGACCCAGTACTTC
TRBJ1-1 . . TRBV4-3 CASSQDSRVNTEAFF TGCGCCAGCAGCCAAGATTCCCGAGTAAACACTGAAGCTTTCTTT
TRBJ2-3 . . TRBV11-2 CASSLVRQGFLRSTDTQYF TGTGCCAGCAGCTTAGTGCGGCAGGGGTTCCTCCGGAGCACAGATACGCAGTATTTT
TRBJ2-7 TRBD1 . TRBV5-1 CASSLATGGSYEQYF TGCGCCAGCAGCTTGGCAACAGGGGGTTCCTACGAGCAGTACTTC
TRBJ2-2 TRBD1 . TRBV7-6 CASTGAGGASQDTGELFF TGTGCCAGCACCGGAGCAGGGGGCGCATCCCAGGACACCGGGGAGCTGTTTTTT
TRBJ1-2 . . TRBV7-9 CASSLGREFGYTF TGTGCCAGCAGCTTAGGGAGGGAGTTTGGCTACACCTTC
TRBJ2-2 . few TRBV13 CASNRSPRAGELFF TGTGCCAGCAACCGAAGCCCCAGGGCGGGGGAGCTGTTTTTT
TRBJ2-3 TRBD2 . TRBV30 CAWNRAGGADTQYF TGTGCCTGGAACCGAGCGGGAGGAGCAGATACGCAGTATTTT
TRBJ2-4 . . TRBV11-2 CASRHYGGAKNIQYF TGTGCCAGCAGACATTACGGAGGGGCCAAAAACATTCAGTACTTC
TRBJ2-7 TRBD1 . TRBV5-1 CASSYAGGLYEQYF TGCGCCAGCAGCTATGCAGGGGGCTTATACGAGCAGTACTTC
TRBJ2-7 . few TRBV4-3 CASSQDVQITNEQYF TGCGCCAGCAGCCAAGATGTCCAGATTACCAACGAGCAGTACTTC
TRBJ1-6 . . TRBV5-4 CASSYQEYNSPLHF TGTGCCAGCAGCTACCAGGAATATAATTCACCCCTCCACTTT
TRBJ2-3 . . TRBV11-2 CASSSRTYTDTQYF TGTGCCAGCAGCTCGAGGACATACACAGATACGCAGTATTTT
TRBJ2-7 TRBD2 . TRBV7-9 CASSLAGTTSYEQYF TGTGCCAGCAGCTTAGCCGGGACTACCTCCTACGAGCAGTACTTC
TRBJ1-2 TRBD1 . TRBV5-6 CASSFWDRGYYGYTF TGTGCCAGCAGCTTTTGGGACAGGGGGTACTATGGCTACACCTTC
TRBJ1-2 TRBD1 . TRBV5-6 CASSLGGGQNYGYTF TGTGCCAGCAGCTTGGGTGGGGGACAGAACTATGGCTACACCTTC
TRBJ1-1 TRBD1 . TRBV5-1 CASSLGTANTEAFF TGCGCCAGCAGCTTAGGGACAGCGAACACTGAAGCTTTCTTT
TRBJ2-7 TRBD1 . TRBV5-5 CASSLAGTASYEQYF TGTGCCAGCAGCTTGGCGGGGACAGCCTCCTACGAGCAGTACTTC
TRBJ2-1 . once TRBV27 CASTEVAGAYNEQFF TGTGCCAGCACTGAAGTGGCGGGCGCCTACAATGAGCAGTTCTTC
TRBJ2-1 TRBD1 . TRBV18 CASSPGTVSYNEQFF TGTGCCAGCTCACCCGGGACAGTTTCCTACAATGAGCAGTTCTTC
TRBJ1-1 . . TRBV2 CASSEDQGRRTEAFF TGTGCCAGCAGTGAGGACCAGGGGCGCCGCACTGAAGCTTTCTTT